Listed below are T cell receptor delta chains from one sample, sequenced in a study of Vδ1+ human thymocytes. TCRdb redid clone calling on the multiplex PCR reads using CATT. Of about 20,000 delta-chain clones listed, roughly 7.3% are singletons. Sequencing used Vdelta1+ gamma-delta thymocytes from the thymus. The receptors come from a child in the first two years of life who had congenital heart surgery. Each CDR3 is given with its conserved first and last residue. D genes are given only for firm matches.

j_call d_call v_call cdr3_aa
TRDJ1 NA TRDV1 CALGELYGVGGHTDKLIF
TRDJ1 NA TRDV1 CALGEAFPDRNEVARASDKLIF
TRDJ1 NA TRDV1 CALGELVFRGTDKLIF
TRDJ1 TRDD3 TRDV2 CACVVLTGGYATSGLIF
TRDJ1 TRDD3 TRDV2 CACDTQPQTGGFDKLIF
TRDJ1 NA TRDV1 CALGEVQGSVLRSLIAVDKLIF
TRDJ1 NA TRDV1 CALGERPIRTDKLIF
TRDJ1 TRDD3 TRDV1 CALGERGGDTPHYTDKLIF
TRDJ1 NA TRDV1 CALGELVATERGRRIHNTDKLIF
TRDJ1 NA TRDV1 CALGESVEGSGTDKLIF
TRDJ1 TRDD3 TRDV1 CALGVGLPTGGYVSKLIF
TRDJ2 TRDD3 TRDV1 CALTYPSVLGDPALTAQLFF
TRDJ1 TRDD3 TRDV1 CALGELFPITGGPSYTDKLIF
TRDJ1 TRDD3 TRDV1 CALGESYPTGGYADKLIF
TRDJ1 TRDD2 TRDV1 CALGELSLPTSVVRAVKLIF
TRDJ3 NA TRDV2 CACESTPASSWDTRQMFF
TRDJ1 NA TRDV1 CAINRGLPTTGGFYTDKLIF
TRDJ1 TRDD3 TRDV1 CALGELPSSVLGIPQPDKLIF
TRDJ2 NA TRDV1 CALGELSSGTTAQLFF
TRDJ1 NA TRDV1 CALGEPPVVGKYRTDKLIF
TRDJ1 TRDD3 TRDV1 CALGGGLPNYLGDTFQLIF
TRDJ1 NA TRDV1 CALGDRPVRGGPYKLIF
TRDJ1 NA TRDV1 CALGETHPTSPPGDFGGRRKKKLIF
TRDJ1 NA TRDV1 CALGAYELGSTDKLIF
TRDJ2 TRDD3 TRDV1 CALGDRGQGDTRTAQLFF
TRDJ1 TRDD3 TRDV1 CALGEQTSSGSGGFWYGLIF
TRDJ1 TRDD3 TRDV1 CALGRPPRTGGYPDKLIF
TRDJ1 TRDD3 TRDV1 CALGEGFRRGIVGLKLIF
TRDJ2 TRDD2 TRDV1 CALGEAPQAFLPYWSAQLFF
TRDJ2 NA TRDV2 CACGAVTAQLFF
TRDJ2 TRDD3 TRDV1 CALGEGGSGGYAYPQLFF
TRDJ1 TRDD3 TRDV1 CALGEAAPTGGYAVAEAHKLIF
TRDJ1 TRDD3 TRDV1 CALGDFSKILPSDLLGDTADKLIF
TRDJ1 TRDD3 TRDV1 CAGVLGDKLIF
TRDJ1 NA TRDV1 CALGVTNWLGPLKLIF
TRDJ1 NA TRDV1 CALGELAPGPSDTDKLIF
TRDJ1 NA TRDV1 CALGIFTGYEFWLTDKLIF
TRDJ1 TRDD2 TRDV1 CALGGLPTFRGDLTDKLIF